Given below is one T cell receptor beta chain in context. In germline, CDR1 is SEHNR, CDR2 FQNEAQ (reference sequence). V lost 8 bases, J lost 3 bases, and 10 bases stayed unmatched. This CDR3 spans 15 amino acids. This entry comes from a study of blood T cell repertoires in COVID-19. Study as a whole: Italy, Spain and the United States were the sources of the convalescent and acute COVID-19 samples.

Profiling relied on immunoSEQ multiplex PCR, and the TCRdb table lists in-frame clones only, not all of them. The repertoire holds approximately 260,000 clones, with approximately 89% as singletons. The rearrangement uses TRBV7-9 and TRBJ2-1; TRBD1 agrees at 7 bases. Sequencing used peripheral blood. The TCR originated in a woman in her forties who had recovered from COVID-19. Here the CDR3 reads CASRPTGDSYNEQFF. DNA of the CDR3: TGTGCCAGCCGACCCACAGGGGATAGCTACAATGAGCAGTTCTTC.